The T cell receptor (beta chain) under discussion was sequenced for a study of T-cell reconstitution after alpha-beta-depleted transplantation in children. Study-wide points: Expanded clones from the graft, numbering several hundred, reportedly supplied alpha-beta T cells about two months after transplant. Recipient T cells and thymic progenitors that survived gave rise to the high TCRbeta diversity observed at day 60 in some patients. T-cell counts and diversity were attributed mostly to newly produced T cells one year after transplant.

Unique molecular identifiers were incorporated into the prepared TCRbeta library. MiXCR was run by TCRdb on the PCR reads, yielding one entry per CDR3 protein. The table has about 90,000 distinct CDR3 sequences, 15% seen once. The CDR3 is made up of 13 amino acids. Germline CDR1 and CDR2: MDHEN and SYDVKM. The trim removed 8 bases at V and 4 bases at J, leaving 7 bases unmatched. Regarding this clonotype: Its specificity is unknown.

The TCR was taken from a male patient between 2 and 15 years old who had a stem cell transplant for acute lymphoblastic leukemia, so the T cells may come from the graft donor. This specimen was PBMCs, mostly from graft donor cells, taken 180 days after TCRalphabeta/CD19-depleted stem cell transplant. V is TRBV28 and J is TRBJ2-7; 8 nucleotides line up with TRBD1. CDR3 in DNA: TGTGCCAGCCAGCGACAGGGGAAGTACGAGCAGTACTTC. This translates into CASQRQGKYEQYF. Together with reference TRBV28 and TRBJ2-7, the CDR3 gives the full variable domain: DVKVTQSSRYLVKRTGEKVFLECVQDMDHENMFWYRQDPGLGLRLIYFSYDVKMKEKGDIPEGYSVSREKKERFSLILESASTNQTSMYLCASQRQGKYEQYFGPGTRLTVT.